A single sample gave rise to the 9 T cell receptor beta chains below, sequenced in a study of PD-1 blockade in classical Hodgkin lymphoma. The method was immunoSEQ multiplex PCR; TCRdb's version includes in-frame clones alone and lacks a portion of them. The sample shows approximately 29,000 clones, over 70% of them seen only once. Time point: cycle 4 day 1 (C4D1), after 6 weeks of nivolumab. Each patient's relapse followed autologous stem cell transplantation, and brentuximab vedotin exposure varied. Sequencing was performed on peripheral blood mononuclear cells (PBMCs), taken before the fourth cycle of nivolumab. These receptors were obtained from a human donor with classical Hodgkin lymphoma.

The V and J genes are TRBV28 and TRBJ2-1; no clear D. CDR1 MDHEN and CDR2 SYDVKM come from the germline V gene. This CDR3 contains 13 residues. Between the trimmed V and J ends, which lost 2 bases and 7 bases, there was a span of 9 bases. CDR3 loop: CASSLGSLNEQFF. The DNA of the CDR3 is TGTGCCAGCAGTTTAGGCAGTCTAAATGAGCAGTTCTTC.

This clone was seen just once. The chain carries TRBV5-8 and TRBJ1-4; no firm D call. The V gene's germline CDR1 is SGHTS and CDR2 YDEGEE. Trimming removed 0 bases at V and 0 bases at J, with 6 bases between. The CDR3 has 15 amino acids. The CDR3 DNA is TGTGCCAGCAGCTTGGGCGCTTCAACTAATGAAAAACTGTTTTTT. Protein: CASSLGASTNEKLFF.

This chain joins TRBV7-6 and TRBJ1-2; unclear D gene. Deletions cut 4 bases from V and 7 bases from J, with 22 bases between. The CDR3 is 16 residues long. Germline-derived CDR1 and CDR2 are SGHVS and FNYEAQ. The CDR3 nucleotides read TGTGCCAGCAGCTCGGAGGATGGACTGTCGAGTGGTGGCTACACCTTC. Translating gives CASSSEDGLSSGGYTF.

The chain has TRBV4-1 and TRBJ2-3; no clear D gene. Germline CDR1 and CDR2: MGHRA and YSYEKL. The CDR3 spans 12 residues. V was pared by 0 bases and J by 5 bases, with 3 bases between. In DNA, the CDR3 is TGCGCCAGCAGCCAAGACAGAGATACGCAGTATTTT. This sequence encodes CASSQDRDTQYF.

DNA of the CDR3: TGTGCCAGCAGGTCAACAGCGGGGGGGCCTCCTGAGCAGTTCTTC. Amino acids: CASRSTAGGPPEQFF. The chain has TRBV6-5 and TRBJ2-1; TRBD2 agrees at 10 bases. There are 15 residues in the CDR3. Germline assignment: CDR1 MNHEY and CDR2 SVGAGI. Unmatched junction bases numbered 11, after V lost 6 bases and J lost 9 bases.

The chain joins TRBV7-3 to TRBJ2-7; 11 bases are shared with TRBD2. V gave up 1 base and J gave up 0 bases; unmatched junction bases: 23. The CDR3 sequence is 23 residues long. Germline V lookup: CDR1 SGHTA, CDR2 FQGTGA. The CDR3, as DNA: TGTGCCAGCAGCTTAATCTCAGCGTATCGGCTAGCGGGGGGAGCCTTCATCTCCTACGAGCAGTACTTC. Translation: CASSLISAYRLAGGAFISYEQYF. Using reference TRBV7-3 and TRBJ2-7 for the parts outside the CDR3, the full variable domain is GAGVSQTPSNKVTEKGKYVELRCDPISGHTALYWYRQSLGQGPEFLIYFQGTGAADDSGLPNDRFFAVRPEGSVSTLKIQRTERGDSAVYLCASSLISAYRLAGGAFISYEQYFGPGTRLTVT.

This clone was counted once. This chain connects TRBV6-5 to TRBJ1-4; D is perhaps TRBD1 (5 bases). V was trimmed by 9 bases and J by 8 bases, leaving 22 bases between them. Germline lookup yields CDR1 MNHEY and CDR2 SVGAGI. The CDR3 runs to 15 residues. The CDR3 loop reads CASARGPIPAEKLFF. Written as DNA, the CDR3 is TGTGCCAGTGCTAGGGGCCCCATACCTGCCGAAAAACTGTTTTTT.

The CDR3 sequence: CASSLHLHPGQGSNEQFF. CDR3 nucleotides: TGTGCCAGCAGCCTACACCTGCACCCGGGACAGGGATCAAATGAGCAGTTCTTC. The chain has TRBV4-2 and TRBJ2-1; 9 nucleotides line up with TRBD1. The CDR3 consists of 18 residues. V lost 4 bases and J lost 7; bases outside the gene matches: 17. Germline CDR1 reads LGHNA; CDR2 reads YNFKEQ.

The chain links TRBV5-6 to TRBJ1-6; the D gene is possibly TRBD1 (5 bases). The V and J ends lost 2 bases and 9 bases respectively, with 12 bases between them. Germline lookup yields CDR1 SGHDT and CDR2 YYEEEE. The length of the CDR3 is 14 residues. This chain's CDR3 is CASSFLRGSSPLHF. DNA of the CDR3: TGTGCCAGCAGCTTTTTAAGGGGAAGTTCACCCCTCCACTTT.